Each of the 9 T cell receptor beta chains below was sequenced from the same sample in a study of T cell changes during pregnancy in multiple sclerosis. Profiling relied on immunoSEQ multiplex PCR, and the TCRdb table lists in-frame clones only, not all of them. The sample contains some 80,000 clones, about 94% of which appear only once. This specimen was CD4+ T cells from peripheral blood mononuclear cells, taken after pregnancy. These receptors came from a female donor with multiple sclerosis, enrolled in a pregnancy study.

CDR3 coding DNA: TGTGCCAGTACTCCTGGGACAGGTCAAGGGGCGGCCCAGCATTTT. Translation gives CASTPGTGQGAAQHF. V and J are TRBV19 and TRBJ1-5; 8 nucleotides agree with TRBD1. CDR3 size: 15 residues. V shed 7 bases, J shed 11 bases, and the junction held 16 bases outside the gene matches. CDR1 is LNHDA, CDR2 SQIVND, per germline (reference sequence).

The chain joins TRBV28 to TRBJ2-1, with D possibly TRBD2 on 6 matching bases. The V and J ends lost 6 bases and 4 bases respectively, with 13 bases between them. The CDR3 is made up of 14 amino acids. Germline-derived CDR1 and CDR2 are MDHEN and SYDVKM. This chain's CDR3 is CASSGLGTYNEQFF. The CDR3 DNA reads as TGTGCCAGCAGCGGGTTAGGGACTTACAATGAGCAGTTCTTC.

CDR3 loop: CASSIVQGVSYNEQFF. CDR3 nucleotides: TGTGCCAGCAGTATCGTTCAGGGGGTTTCCTACAATGAGCAGTTCTTC. The chain joins TRBV27 to TRBJ2-1, with 7 bases identical to TRBD1. The CDR3 contains 16 residues. Germline CDR1 reads MNHEY; CDR2 reads SMNVEV (reference sequence). V lost 5 bases to trimming and J lost 1 base; unmatched junction nucleotides: 8.

This sequence joins TRBV10-3 and TRBJ1-5, with TRBD1 as a possible D gene (5 bases). V lost 4 bases and J 5 bases, leaving 12 bases between the germline ends. CDR1 and CDR2 (germline): ENHRY, SYGVKD. The length of the CDR3 is 14 residues. CDR3 DNA: TGTGCCATCAGTGGTTCGCAGGGTGATCAGCCCCAGCATTTT. Translated: CAISGSQGDQPQHF.

This clone appeared a single time. The V and J genes are TRBV7-2 and TRBJ2-3; 11 bases match TRBD2. J lost 7 bases, V lost 5 bases, and 14 bases had no gene match. Looked up from germline, CDR1 is SGHTA and CDR2 is FQGNSA. This CDR3 is built from 17 residues. As DNA, the CDR3 is TGTGCCAGCAGCCCCTTCGGGGTAGCGGGAGGGCCATATACGCAGTATTTT. This gives the protein CASSPFGVAGGPYTQYF.

The sample holds one count of this clone. The chain uses TRBV6-1 and TRBJ1-1; perhaps TRBD1 as D (6 bases). The CDR3 has 13 residues. Germline V CDR1 and CDR2: MNHNS, SASEGT. V was shortened by 7 bases and J by 2 bases, with 11 bases between the two germline ends. As DNA, the CDR3 is TGTGCCAGCAAACAGGGCATCAACACTGAAGCTTTCTTT. It yields the protein CASKQGINTEAFF.

The count of this clone is one. This chain uses TRBV6-1 with TRBJ2-1; 8 bases line up with TRBD1. The CDR3 sequence is 15 residues long. With 10 bases clipped from V and 4 bases from J, the junction kept 12 bases outside the gene matches. The germline V gene encodes CDR1 MNHNS and CDR2 SASEGT. CDR3 coding DNA: TGTGCCATCGACCCCGGGACAGGAGCATACAATGAGCAGTTCTTC. It is translated as CAIDPGTGAYNEQFF.

The chain employs TRBV28 and TRBJ2-5; maybe TRBD2 (6 bases). Germline assignment: CDR1 MDHEN and CDR2 SYDVKM. The V end was cut by 9 bases, the J end by 4 bases, with 21 bases between. CDR3 length: 15 residues. The CDR3 nucleotides are TGTGCCAGTGCGGGTGCGGGGATAGGAAGAGAGACCCAGTACTTC. Protein: CASAGAGIGRETQYF.

This clone was observed once. V gene TRBV5-6 combines with J gene TRBJ1-2, with a weak D call TRBD1 (5 bases). V dropped 3 bases and J dropped 4 bases, with 16 bases sitting between them. Germline loops: CDR1 SGHDT, CDR2 YYEEEE. The CDR3 spans 15 residues. CDR3 coding DNA: TGTGCCAGCAGCTGGTCGTGGGCAGGGTCCTATGGCTACACCTTC. Translation: CASSWSWAGSYGYTF.